A single sample gave rise to the 13 T cell receptor beta chains below, sequenced in a study of synovial regulatory T cells in juvenile arthritis. Generated by immunoSEQ multiplex PCR, the TCRdb table keeps only in-frame clones and is missing some. There are 6,000 to 8,000 clones in the sample, with 0.61% held by the top ten. Specimen: Treg cells from blood. Indicated subset: remaining (HLA-DR-negative) circulating blood Treg cells. All receptors derive from a donor aged 2 to 35 with juvenile idiopathic arthritis.

This chain uses TRBV27 with TRBJ1-5. Germline V gene lookup returns CDR1 MNHEY and CDR2 SMNVEV (reference sequence). This CDR3 has 15 amino acids. The protein alone is recorded here. The CDR3: CASSFRGSGNQPQHF.

V usage is TRBV4-3 and J usage is TRBJ2-3. This CDR3 spans 14 amino acids. A DNA sequence was not provided. From germline, CDR1 is LGHNA and CDR2 YSLEER. Here the CDR3 reads CASSQLDPTDTQYF.

The chain has TRBV6-6 and TRBJ1-2. Germline CDR1 reads MNHNY; CDR2 reads SVGAGI (reference sequence). This CDR3 has 13 amino acids. No DNA is given. The CDR3 protein is CASSGGTGYGYTF.

The J gene is TRBJ2-7, the V gene TRBV7-2; the TCRdb call, TRBD1, lacks DNA for checking. Germline assignment: CDR1 SGHTA and CDR2 FQGNSA. This CDR3 is 14 amino acids long. The DNA is unrecorded. The CDR3 protein is CASSGQRSSYEQYF.

The CDR3 reads CSVEDGGKSRGRRWDNEQFF. J is TRBJ2-1 and V is TRBV29-1. The CDR3 runs 20 residues. The DNA is unrecorded. Germline V gene lookup returns CDR1 SQVTM and CDR2 ANQGSEA.

This rearrangement joins TRBV15 to TRBJ1-2; TCRdb selects TRBD1, and the lack of DNA leaves this call unchecked. CDR3 length equals 12 residues. The DNA is unrecorded. Germline V gene sequence: CDR1 LNHNV, CDR2 YYDKDF (reference sequence). CDR3 in amino acids: CATSRARVGYTF.

The chain links TRBV6-6 to TRBJ1-1. This CDR3 contains 13 residues. The coding DNA is unavailable. Germline loops: CDR1 MNHNY, CDR2 SVGAGI (reference sequence). CDR3: CASSPVRGTEAFF.

This chain connects TRBV19 to TRBJ2-3; the D gene TCRdb calls, TRBD1, cannot be checked with no DNA. CDR1 and CDR2 (germline): LNHDA, SQIVND (reference sequence). The CDR3 is made up of 14 amino acids. A DNA sequence was not provided. This chain's CDR3 is CASSRGAATDTQYF.

The chain couples TRBV6-6 to TRBJ1-2. The germline V gene has CDR1 MNHNY and CDR2 SVGAGI (reference sequence). The CDR3 covers 12 residues. Only the protein sequence is given. This CDR3 is CASSYSNYGYTF.

The rearrangement joins TRBV19 to TRBJ2-7; the D gene TCRdb calls, TRBD2, cannot be checked with no DNA. This CDR3 has 18 residues. DNA is not on record. In germline, CDR1 is LNHDA, CDR2 SQIVND (reference sequence). The CDR3 region is CASMGGAGFGDPSYEQYF.

The chain employs TRBV6-1 and TRBJ2-1. CDR1 and CDR2 from the germline V gene are MNHNS and SASEGT. The CDR3 consists of 14 residues. The DNA is not on file. This chain's CDR3 is CASRPERTNNEQFF.

This rearrangement joins TRBV28 to TRBJ2-3; absent DNA, TCRdb's TRBD2 call cannot be checked. Germline V CDR1 and CDR2: MDHEN, SYDVKM. The CDR3 totals 13 residues. Nucleotide data are not available. The CDR3 loop reads CASNKRPTDTQYF. Complete variable domain (other parts from reference TRBV28 and TRBJ2-3): DVKVTQSSRYLVKRTGEKVFLECVQDMDHENMFWYRQDPGLGLRLIYFSYDVKMKEKGDIPEGYSVSREKKERFSLILESASTNQTSMYLCASNKRPTDTQYFGPGTRLTVL.

The V and J genes are TRBV4-3 and TRBJ1-1. This CDR3 has 14 amino acids. No DNA is given. Looked up from germline, CDR1 is LGHNA and CDR2 is YSLEER. CDR3 region: CASSRGVSDTEAFF.